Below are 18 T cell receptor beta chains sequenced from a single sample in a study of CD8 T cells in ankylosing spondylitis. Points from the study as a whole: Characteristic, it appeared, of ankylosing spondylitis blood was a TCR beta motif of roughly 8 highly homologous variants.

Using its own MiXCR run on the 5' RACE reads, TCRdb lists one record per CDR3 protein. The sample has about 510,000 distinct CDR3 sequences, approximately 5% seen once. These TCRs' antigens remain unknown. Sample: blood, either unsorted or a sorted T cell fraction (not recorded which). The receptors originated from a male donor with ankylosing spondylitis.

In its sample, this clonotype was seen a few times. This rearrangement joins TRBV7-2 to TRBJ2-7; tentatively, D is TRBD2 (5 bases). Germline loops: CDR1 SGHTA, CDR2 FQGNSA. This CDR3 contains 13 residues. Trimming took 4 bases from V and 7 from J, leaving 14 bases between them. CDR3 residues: CASSSQRGSEQYF. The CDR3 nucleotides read TGTGCCAGCAGCTCCCAGCGAGGGTCAGAGCAGTACTTC.

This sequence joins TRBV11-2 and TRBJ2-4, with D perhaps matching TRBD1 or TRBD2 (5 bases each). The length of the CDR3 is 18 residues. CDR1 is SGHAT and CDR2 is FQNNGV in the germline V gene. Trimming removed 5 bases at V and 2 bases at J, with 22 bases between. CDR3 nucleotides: TGTGCCAGCAGCCCCTGGGGACCGTCCCTAGGCTCCAAAAACATTCAGTACTTC. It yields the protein CASSPWGPSLGSKNIQYF.

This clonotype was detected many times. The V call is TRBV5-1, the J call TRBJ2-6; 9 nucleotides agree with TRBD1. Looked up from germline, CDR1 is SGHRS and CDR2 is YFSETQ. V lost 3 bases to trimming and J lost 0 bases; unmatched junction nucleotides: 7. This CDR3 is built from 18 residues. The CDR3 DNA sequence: TGCGCCAGCAGCTCCTGGACAGGGGAAAGCTCTGGGGCCAACGTCCTGACTTTC. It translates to CASSSWTGESSGANVLTF.

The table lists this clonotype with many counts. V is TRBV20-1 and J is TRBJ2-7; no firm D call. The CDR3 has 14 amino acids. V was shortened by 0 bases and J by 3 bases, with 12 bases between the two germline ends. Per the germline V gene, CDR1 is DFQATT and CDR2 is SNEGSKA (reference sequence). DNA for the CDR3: TGCAGTGCTAGAGATCGAAGGACCTACTACGAGCAGTACTTC. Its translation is CSARDRRTYYEQYF.

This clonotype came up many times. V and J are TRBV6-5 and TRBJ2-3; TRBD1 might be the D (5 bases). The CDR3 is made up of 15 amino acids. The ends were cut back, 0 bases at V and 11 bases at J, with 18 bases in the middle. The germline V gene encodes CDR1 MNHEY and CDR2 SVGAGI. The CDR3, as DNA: TGTGCCAGCAGTTACTCGGGTGAAGGCAGGGTTGGGCAGTATTTT. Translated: CASSYSGEGRVGQYF.

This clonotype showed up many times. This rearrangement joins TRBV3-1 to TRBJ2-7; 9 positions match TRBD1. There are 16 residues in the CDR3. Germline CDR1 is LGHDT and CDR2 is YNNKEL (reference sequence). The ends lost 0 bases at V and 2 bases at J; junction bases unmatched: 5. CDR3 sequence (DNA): TGTGCCAGCAGCCAAGAGGCTCGGGACAGGGCCTACGAGCAGTACTTC. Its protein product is CASSQEARDRAYEQYF.

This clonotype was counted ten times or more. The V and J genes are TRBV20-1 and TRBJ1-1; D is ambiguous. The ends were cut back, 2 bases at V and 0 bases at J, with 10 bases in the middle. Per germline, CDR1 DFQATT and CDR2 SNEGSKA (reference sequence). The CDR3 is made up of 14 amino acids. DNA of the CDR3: TGCAGTGCTAGACGGCCTGGGGTGAACACTGAAGCTTTCTTT. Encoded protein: CSARRPGVNTEAFF.

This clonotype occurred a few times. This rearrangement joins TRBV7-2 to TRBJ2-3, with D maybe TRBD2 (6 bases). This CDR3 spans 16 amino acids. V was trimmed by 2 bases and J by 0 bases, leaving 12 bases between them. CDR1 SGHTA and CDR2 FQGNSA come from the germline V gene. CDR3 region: CASSLMAGFSTDTQYF. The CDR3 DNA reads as TGTGCCAGCAGCTTAATGGCGGGATTTAGCACAGATACGCAGTATTTT.

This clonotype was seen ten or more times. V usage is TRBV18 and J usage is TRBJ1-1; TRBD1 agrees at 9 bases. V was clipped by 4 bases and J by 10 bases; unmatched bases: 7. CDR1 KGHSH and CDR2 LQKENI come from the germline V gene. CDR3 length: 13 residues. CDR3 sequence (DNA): TGTGCCAGCTCACTGACAGGGGGAATTGCAGCTTTCTTT. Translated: CASSLTGGIAAFF.

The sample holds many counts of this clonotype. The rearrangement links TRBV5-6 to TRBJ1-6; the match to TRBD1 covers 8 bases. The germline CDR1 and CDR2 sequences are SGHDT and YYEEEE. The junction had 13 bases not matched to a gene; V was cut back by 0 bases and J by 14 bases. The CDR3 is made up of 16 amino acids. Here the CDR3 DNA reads TGTGCCAGCAGCTTGGACCGACGGACAGGGCGCATGGCCCTCCACTTT. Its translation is CASSLDRRTGRMALHF.

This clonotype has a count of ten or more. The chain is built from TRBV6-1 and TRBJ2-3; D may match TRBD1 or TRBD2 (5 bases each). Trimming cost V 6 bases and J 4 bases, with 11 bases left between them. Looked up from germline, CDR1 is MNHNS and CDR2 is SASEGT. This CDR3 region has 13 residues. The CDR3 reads CASRGPAADTQYF. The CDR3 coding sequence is TGTGCCAGCAGGGGACCCGCGGCAGATACGCAGTATTTT.

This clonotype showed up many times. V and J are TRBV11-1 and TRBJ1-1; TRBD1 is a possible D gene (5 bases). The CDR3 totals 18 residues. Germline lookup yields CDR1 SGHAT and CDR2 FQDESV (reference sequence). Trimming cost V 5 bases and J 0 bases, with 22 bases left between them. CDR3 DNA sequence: TGTGCCAGCAGCCCGGGGAAAGGGGCGACTTGGGTGAACACTGAAGCTTTCTTT. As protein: CASSPGKGATWVNTEAFF.

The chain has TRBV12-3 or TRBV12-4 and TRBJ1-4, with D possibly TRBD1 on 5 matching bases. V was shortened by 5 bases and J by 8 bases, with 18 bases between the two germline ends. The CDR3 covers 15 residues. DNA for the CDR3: TGTGCCAGCAGTCCAGGAGCGGGGGTTAGCGAAAAACTGTTTTTT. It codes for CASSPGAGVSEKLFF.

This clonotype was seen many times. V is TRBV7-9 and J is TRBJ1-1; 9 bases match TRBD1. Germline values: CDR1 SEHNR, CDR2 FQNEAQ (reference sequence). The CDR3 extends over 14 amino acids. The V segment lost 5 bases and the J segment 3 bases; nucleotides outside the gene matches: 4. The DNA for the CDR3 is TGTGCCAGCAGCGTCCGGGACAGGGACACTGAAGCTTTCTTT. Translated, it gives CASSVRDRDTEAFF.

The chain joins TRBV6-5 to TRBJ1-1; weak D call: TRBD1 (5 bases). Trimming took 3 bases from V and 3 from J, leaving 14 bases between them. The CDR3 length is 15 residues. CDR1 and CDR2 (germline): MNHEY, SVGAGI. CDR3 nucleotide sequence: TGTGCCAGCAGTTATTTCGGGGGTAGGGACACTGAAGCTTTCTTT. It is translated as CASSYFGGRDTEAFF.

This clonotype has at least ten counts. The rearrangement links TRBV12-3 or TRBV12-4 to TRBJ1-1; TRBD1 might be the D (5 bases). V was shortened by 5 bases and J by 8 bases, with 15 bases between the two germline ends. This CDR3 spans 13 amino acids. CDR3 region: CASSGARGGEAFF. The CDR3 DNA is TGTGCCAGCAGTGGGGCAAGGGGAGGCGAAGCTTTCTTT.

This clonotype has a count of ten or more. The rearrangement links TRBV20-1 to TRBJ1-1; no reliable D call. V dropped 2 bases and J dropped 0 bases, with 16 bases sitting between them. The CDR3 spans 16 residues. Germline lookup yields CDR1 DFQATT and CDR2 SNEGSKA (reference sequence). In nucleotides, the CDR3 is TGCAGTGCTAGAATAGTAGGTTCGCTCATGAACACTGAAGCTTTCTTT. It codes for CSARIVGSLMNTEAFF.

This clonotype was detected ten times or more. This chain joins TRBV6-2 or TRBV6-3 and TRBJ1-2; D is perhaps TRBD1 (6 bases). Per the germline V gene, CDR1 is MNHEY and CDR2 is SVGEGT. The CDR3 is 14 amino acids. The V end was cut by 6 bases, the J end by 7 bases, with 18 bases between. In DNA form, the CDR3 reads TGTGCCAGCAGCCCAGGGACACCCACTGCTGGCTACACCTTC. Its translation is CASSPGTPTAGYTF.